A selection of T cell receptor beta chains follows, all from one sample in a study of blood T cell repertoires in COVID-19. Method: immunoSEQ multiplex PCR; TCRdb's copy keeps in-frame clones and lacks some. The sample consists of 250,000 to 300,000 clones, roughly 86% of them appearing once. The sequenced sample consisted of peripheral blood. These receptor sequences come from a woman younger than 45 with COVID-19, enrolled during active disease. Each CDR3 is given with its conserved first and last residue. A D gene is named only where the DNA matches it firmly. The size field is filled for only some rows; it gives once, few, many or a size class.

size	J	D	V	DNA	CDR3
once	TRBJ1-2	TRBD1	TRBV10-3	TGTGCCTCAGAAAACAGGGGCGCAGGCCTCGCCTATGGCTACACCTTC	CASENRGAGLAYGYTF
-	TRBJ2-1	TRBD2	TRBV5-1	TGCGCCAGCAGCTTGTCCAGCGGGAACTACAATGAGCAGTTCTTC	CASSLSSGNYNEQFF
-	TRBJ1-1	-	TRBV18	TGTGCCAGCTCACCACGCTTAGACACCGGTGAAGCTTTCTTT	CASSPRLDTGEAFF
-	TRBJ2-5	-	TRBV3-1/TRBV3-2	TGTGCCAGCAGCCGGCGGGGTACTCAAGAGACCCAGTACTTC	CASSRRGTQETQYF
-	TRBJ2-5	-	TRBV5-6	TGTGCCAGCAGCTTGACGGGGGAGACCCAGTACTTC	CASSLTGETQYF
-	TRBJ1-2	-	TRBV19	TGTGCCAGTAGTATGAGACAGTATGGCTACACCTTC	CASSMRQYGYTF
-	TRBJ2-7	TRBD2	TRBV3-1/TRBV3-2	TGTGCCAGCAGCCCAGAACCGGGGGGGGTTGACGAGCAGTACTTC	CASSPEPGGVDEQYF
-	TRBJ2-1	-	TRBV29-1	TGCAGCGTTAGGGCCGACATACGTAGCGACAATGAGCAGTTCTTC	CSVRADIRSDNEQFF
-	TRBJ1-5	-	TRBV5-5	TGTGCCAGCAGCGTCTTGCAGGGGCCCTATCAGCCCCAGCATTTT	CASSVLQGPYQPQHF
-	TRBJ1-1	-	TRBV11-2	TGTGCCAGCAGCCCCCGTTTGGGCCAGAACACTGAAGCTTTCTTT	CASSPRLGQNTEAFF
few	TRBJ1-6	-	TRBV7-9	TGTGCCAGCAGCCGAGGCCCTGGACACGGAGATTCACCCCTCCACTTT	CASSRGPGHGDSPLHF
-	TRBJ2-7	-	TRBV29-1	TGCAGCGTTGGGGGTCGGAGGGGCTACGAGCAGTACTTC	CSVGGRRGYEQYF
-	TRBJ1-2	-	TRBV2	TGTGCCAGCAGTGGACAGGTTTACTATGGCTACACCTTC	CASSGQVYYGYTF
-	TRBJ1-2	TRBD1	TRBV19	TGTGCCAGTAGTATTGACAGGGATTATGGCTACACCTTC	CASSIDRDYGYTF
once	TRBJ2-1	-	TRBV5-6	TGTGCCAGCAGTTATCAGGGCGGGGTACACAATGAGCAGTTCTTC	CASSYQGGVHNEQFF
-	TRBJ1-2	-	TRBV18	TGTGCCAGCTCACCCGTGGACGGGGGGCTTCTCGGCTACACCTTC	CASSPVDGGLLGYTF
-	TRBJ2-5	TRBD2	TRBV6-1	TGTGCCAGCAGTGCGACTAGCGGGGGGGCACAAGAGACCCAGTACTTC	CASSATSGGAQETQYF
-	TRBJ2-7	TRBD2	TRBV27	TGTGCCAGCAGTTCGGTCCAGCGGGGGACCATCTACGAGCAGTACTTC	CASSSVQRGTIYEQYF
-	TRBJ1-1	TRBD1	TRBV18	TGTGCCAGCTCACGCCTGGACAGGTTGAACACTGAAGCTTTCTTT	CASSRLDRLNTEAFF
-	TRBJ2-1	TRBD2	TRBV20-1	TGCAGTGCTAGTTGGAGCGGGGGAGCCCCCTACAATGAGCAGTTCTTC	CSASWSGGAPYNEQFF
-	TRBJ1-4	-	TRBV5-1	TGCGCCAGCAGCACACCCACCGGGACAACTAATGAAAAACTGTTTTTT	CASSTPTGTTNEKLFF
-	TRBJ2-5	TRBD1	TRBV5-1	TGCGCCAGCAGCCGGCAAGGGGGCCACCAAGAGACCCAGTACTTC	CASSRQGGHQETQYF